The next 12 T cell receptor beta chains were all read from a single sample in a study of cytomegalovirus exposure and HLA in healthy donors. The primer mix had 60 Vbeta and 13 Jbeta primers. TCRdb's copy holds only in-frame clones and misses some; the assay was immunoSEQ multiplex PCR. The repertoire holds roughly 120,000 clones, with approximately 80% as singletons. The sequencing sample was made of PBMCs. These receptors originate from a woman under 40 in good health and CMV-seropositive.

The V call is TRBV2, the J call TRBJ2-1; 8 bases agree with TRBD2. Germline trimming cut 3 bases from V and 2 bases from J; bases unmatched to any gene: 6. Germline V gene data show CDR1 as SNHLY and CDR2 as FYNNEI. CDR3 length equals 16 residues. CDR3: CASSDPGRGAYNEQFF. CDR3 in DNA: TGTGCCAGCAGTGACCCCGGGAGGGGCGCCTACAATGAGCAGTTCTTC.

This clone has just a few counts. The sample carries other DNA sequences with the same CDR3. The CDR3 nucleotides read TGTGCCAGCAGGCCAACAGGGTACGAGCAGTACTTC. Its translation: CASRPTGYEQYF. This sequence joins TRBV6-1 and TRBJ2-7; D may be TRBD1 (6 bases). CDR3 length: 12 amino acids. Trimming stripped 6 bases from V and 4 bases from J, with 10 bases between. The germline V gene has CDR1 MNHNS and CDR2 SASEGT.

J is TRBJ1-6 and V is TRBV19, with 9 bases fitting TRBD1. This CDR3 region has 14 residues. The J segment lost 8 bases and the V segment lost 4 bases, leaving 3 bases of the junction unmatched. CDR1 is LNHDA, CDR2 SQIVND, per germline (reference sequence). The CDR3 is CASSTWTGDSPLHF. The CDR3 DNA reads TGTGCCAGTAGTACGTGGACAGGGGATTCACCCCTCCACTTT.

The chain couples TRBV27 to TRBJ2-7; D unresolved. Trimming left V 2 bases short and J 5 bases short, with 7 bases between. The CDR3 has 12 residues. Germline CDR1 reads MNHEY; CDR2 reads SMNVEV (reference sequence). CDR3 residues: CASSLGRDEQYF. In DNA, the CDR3 is TGTGCCAGCAGTTTAGGTAGAGACGAGCAGTACTTC.

The rearrangement links TRBV19 to TRBJ1-4; D remains unclear. Trimming cost V 5 bases and J 7 bases, with 17 bases left between them. The CDR3 loop spans 15 amino acids. Germline-derived CDR1 and CDR2 are LNHDA and SQIVND (reference sequence). The CDR3 nucleotides read TGTGCCAGTAGTGCAGGCGGGAATTGGGGTGAAAAACTGTTTTTT. This gives the protein CASSAGGNWGEKLFF.

For the CDR3, the DNA is TGTGCCAGCAGCCCCCCTCTGGATACGCAGTATTTT. It specifies CASSPPLDTQYF. This chain uses TRBV7-2 with TRBJ2-3; the D is unclear. V lost 5 bases to trimming and J lost 6 bases, with 9 bases between them. This CDR3 is built from 12 residues. From germline, CDR1 is SGHTA and CDR2 FQGNSA.

The chain uses TRBV5-1 and TRBJ2-3, with 8 bases fitting TRBD2. The CDR3 is 15 residues long. V lost 1 base, J lost 4 bases, and 5 bases stayed unmatched. Germline CDR1 reads SGHRS; CDR2 reads YFSETQ. The DNA for the CDR3 is TGCGCCAGCAGCTTGTACCGGGGGGGCCCAGATACGCAGTATTTT. Its translation: CASSLYRGGPDTQYF.

The gene calls are TRBV6-1 and TRBJ2-7, with 11 bases that match TRBD1. Germline CDR1 MNHNS, CDR2 SASEGT. The CDR3 length is 15 residues. CDR3 coding DNA: TGTGCGGTATTCGGTTACGGACAGGGGGCATACGAGCAGTACTTC. It translates to CAVFGYGQGAYEQYF.

The chain combines TRBV18 with TRBJ2-7; a weak D match, TRBD2 (5 bases). Between the trimmed V and J ends, which lost 2 bases and 0 bases, there was a span of 17 bases. In germline, CDR1 is KGHSH, CDR2 LQKENI. This CDR3 region has 17 residues. This chain's CDR3 is CASSPGVRAGSSYEQYF. The CDR3 DNA is TGTGCCAGCTCACCAGGGGTTCGTGCGGGTTCCTCCTACGAGCAGTACTTC.

The gene calls are TRBV5-1 and TRBJ2-3, with a possible D match to TRBD2 (6 bases). Deletions cut 2 bases from V and 4 bases from J, with 11 bases between. The CDR3 contains 14 residues. The germline V gene has CDR1 SGHRS and CDR2 YFSETQ. The CDR3 DNA sequence: TGCGCCAGCAGCTTTACTAGCATCTCAGATACGCAGTATTTT. Protein product: CASSFTSISDTQYF.

This chain joins TRBV29-1 and TRBJ1-2; perhaps TRBD1 as D (5 bases). V lost 4 bases to trimming and J lost 0 bases, with 24 bases between them. Germline CDR1 SQVTM, CDR2 ANQGSEA. The CDR3 is 18 residues long. CDR3 protein: CSVGSVGIRGTANYGYTF. The CDR3 coding sequence is TGCAGCGTTGGGTCCGTCGGCATAAGGGGTACAGCTAACTATGGCTACACCTTC.

This clone was seen more than once but under ten times. The chain employs TRBV10-3 and TRBJ1-1; tentatively, D is TRBD1 (6 bases). V lost 6 bases and J 0 bases, leaving 11 bases between the germline ends. The CDR3 has 14 residues. The germline CDR1 and CDR2 sequences are ENHRY and SYGVKD. CDR3 protein: CAISPGQLNTEAFF. DNA for the CDR3: TGTGCCATCAGCCCTGGACAGTTGAACACTGAAGCTTTCTTT.